This record concerns one TCR beta chain sequence. The time point here: after dendritic cell vaccination, including at tumor progression/relapse. No glioblastoma patient carried an isocitrate dehydrogenase mutation. The CDR3 loop spans 13 amino acids. Germline assignment: CDR1 SNHLY and CDR2 FYNNEI. V was pared by 8 bases and J by 4 bases, with 4 bases of the junction left unmatched. This sample stems from a study of glioma-infiltrating T cells after dendritic cell vaccination. Overall study: Monocyte-derived dendritic cells, cultured 7 to 8 days with IL-4 and GM-CSF, were pulsed with autologous tumor lysate.

TCRB CDR3 was amplified from 2 ug genomic DNA or less. TCRdb keeps only in-frame clones here, not all; method: immunoSEQ multiplex PCR. Among tens of thousands of clones listed, about nine tenths were seen once. The chain uses TRBV2 and TRBJ2-1; 8 bases fit TRBD2. The specimen comprised blood, sampled after dendritic cell vaccination. This TCR came from a human donor with glioblastoma. CDR3 sequence reads: CASGGGGYNEQFF. The CDR3 coding sequence is TGTGCCAGCGGGGGCGGGGGGTACAATGAGCAGTTCTTC.